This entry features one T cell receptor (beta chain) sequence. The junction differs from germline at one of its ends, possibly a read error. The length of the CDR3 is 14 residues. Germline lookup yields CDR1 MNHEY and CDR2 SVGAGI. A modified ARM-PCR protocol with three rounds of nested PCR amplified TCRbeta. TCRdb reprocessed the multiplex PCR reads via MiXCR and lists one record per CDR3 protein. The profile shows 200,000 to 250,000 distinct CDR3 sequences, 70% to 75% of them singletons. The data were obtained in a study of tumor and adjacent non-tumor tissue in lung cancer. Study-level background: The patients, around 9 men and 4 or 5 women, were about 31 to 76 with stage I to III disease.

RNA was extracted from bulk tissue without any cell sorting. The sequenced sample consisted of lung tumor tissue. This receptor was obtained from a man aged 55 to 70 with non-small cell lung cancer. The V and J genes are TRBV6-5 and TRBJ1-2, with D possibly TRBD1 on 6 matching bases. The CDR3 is CASRRTVGAEGYTF. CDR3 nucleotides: TGTGCTAGCAGGAGGACAGTGGGCGCGGAGGGCTACACCTTC.